A single sample is the source of the 29 T cell receptor beta chains below, sequenced in a study of human T cells and chemical hapten exposure (dated by TCRdb to about 2021). The label giving this sample's time point can be read as: patch test 1, 2 weeks after DPC sensitization. Taken with the paper, the label for treatment or condition translates to: therapeutic diphenylcyclopropenone sensitization with weekly scalp DPC. Library construction relied on RACE. The listed sequencing device is NextSeq 500. The public reads were reanalyzed by TCRdb: fastp trimming at Q25, MiXCR alignment, in-frame beta chains only. CDR3 protein sequences are deduplicated, and each keeps its most common genes and DNA. This sample has around 380,000 distinct CDR3 sequences in its table, and 4.8% of those were observed once. Of the sample, 2% to 2.5% falls within the top ten clones. The sample in question was whole blood, obtained in connection with sensitization to the hapten diphenylcyclopropenone (DPC). The receptors were sampled from a woman aged 50 to 60 with alopecia areata. Some clones in this sample may be carry-over from other donors' samples.

V is TRBV5-6 and J is TRBJ2-3; a possible D gene is TRBD1 (5 bases). Per the germline V gene, CDR1 is SGHDT and CDR2 is YYEEEE. The CDR3 consists of 14 residues. Trimming stripped 6 bases from V and 4 bases from J, with 15 bases between. CDR3 in amino acids: CASTEGQMPDTQYF. The CDR3 DNA is TGTGCCAGCACCGAAGGACAAATGCCAGATACGCAGTATTTT.

The chain uses TRBV5-4 and TRBJ1-1; unclear D gene. The CDR3 is 15 amino acids. V was shortened by 2 bases and J by 0 bases, with 11 bases between the two germline ends. CDR1 and CDR2 (germline): SGHNT, YYREEE (reference sequence). The CDR3 DNA follows: TGTGCCAGCAGCTTAATGACGACTCTGAACACTGAAGCTTTCTTT. It yields the protein CASSLMTTLNTEAFF.

This clonotype was detected a few times. V usage is TRBV4-2 and J usage is TRBJ1-6; 7 nucleotides match TRBD1. V was pared by 9 bases and J by 7 bases, with 15 bases of the junction left unmatched. The length of the CDR3 is 16 residues. From germline, CDR1 is LGHNA and CDR2 YNFKEQ. This chain's CDR3 is CASSAQGGAGNSPLHF. The CDR3 nucleotides read TGTGCCAGTAGCGCCCAAGGGGGCGCGGGGAATTCACCCCTCCACTTT.

This clonotype was detected a few times. This rearrangement joins TRBV7-9 to TRBJ2-2; D call uncertain. V was shortened by 4 bases and J by 5 bases, with 17 bases between the two germline ends. The CDR3 extends over 16 amino acids. Germline CDR1 reads SEHNR; CDR2 reads FQNEAQ (reference sequence). CDR3 DNA sequence: TGTGCCAGCAGCTCTCCAAGGGATCTCGGGACCGGGGAGCTGTTTTTT. It codes for CASSSPRDLGTGELFF.

This clonotype was counted a few times. The chain carries TRBV24-1 and TRBJ1-2; 7 nucleotides line up with TRBD1. Germline V CDR1 and CDR2: KGHDR, SFDVKD. V trimming: 2 bases; J trimming: 8 bases; junction bases outside the gene matches: 7. There are 14 residues in the CDR3. The CDR3, as DNA: TGTGCCACCAGTGATTCCGACAGGGTGGGCGGCTACACCTTC. Encoded protein: CATSDSDRVGGYTF.

This CDR3 is CASSLDGETYF. The CDR3 region has the DNA TGCGCCAGCAGCTTGGACGGAGAAACGTACTTC. The chain has TRBV5-1 and TRBJ2-5; D unclear. The CDR3 runs 11 residues. From germline, CDR1 is SGHRS and CDR2 YFSETQ. V was clipped by 0 bases and J by 13 bases, with 10 bases between them.

This clonotype was seen ten or more times. V is TRBV28 and J is TRBJ1-6; weak D call: TRBD1 (5 bases). This CDR3 is 15 amino acids long. Germline V CDR1 and CDR2: MDHEN, SYDVKM. V lost 5 bases and J 9 bases, leaving 17 bases between the germline ends. For the CDR3, the DNA is TGTGCCAGCAGTGGACCCGAGGGGAAAGGTTCACCCCTCCACTTT. It yields the protein CASSGPEGKGSPLHF.

The chain joins TRBV19 to TRBJ2-1; D might be TRBD2 (6 bases). Germline V gives CDR1 LNHDA, CDR2 SQIVND (reference sequence). Deletions cut 3 bases from V and 5 bases from J, with 14 bases between. The CDR3 is 15 residues long. The CDR3, as DNA: TGTGCCAGTAGTATTTATGAGGGAGGCCACAATGAGCAGTTCTTC. This sequence encodes CASSIYEGGHNEQFF.

This chain's CDR3 is CASSSPTGGETQYF. CDR3 DNA sequence: TGTGCCAGCAGCTCCCCGACAGGGGGAGAGACCCAGTACTTC. The rearrangement uses TRBV7-9 and TRBJ2-5; 9 bases line up with TRBD1. Germline loops: CDR1 SEHNR, CDR2 FQNEAQ (reference sequence). V was pared by 4 bases and J by 4 bases, with 4 bases of the junction left unmatched. This CDR3 spans 14 amino acids.

This clonotype was picked up many times. The J gene is TRBJ1-5, the V gene TRBV6-1; D possibly corresponds to TRBD1 (5 bases). Looked up from germline, CDR1 is MNHNS and CDR2 is SASEGT. V lost 7 bases, J lost 4 bases, and 17 bases lay in between. This CDR3 contains 15 residues. CDR3 DNA sequence: TGTGCCAGCATGGGGGTGCGGGGTAGTAATCAGCCCCAGCATTTT. This codes for CASMGVRGSNQPQHF.

CDR3 sequence: CAISELVPFTDTQYF. In DNA, the CDR3 is TGTGCCATCAGTGAGTTGGTCCCGTTCACAGATACGCAGTATTTT. The gene calls are TRBV10-3 and TRBJ2-3; D gene ambiguous. The ends were cut back, 1 base at V and 2 bases at J, with 10 bases in the middle. The CDR3 runs to 15 residues. CDR1 is ENHRY, CDR2 SYGVKD, per germline.

In its sample, this clonotype was seen a few times. The J gene is TRBJ2-2, the V gene TRBV15; weak D call: TRBD1 (5 bases). The CDR3 contains 13 residues. Germline loops: CDR1 LNHNV, CDR2 YYDKDF (reference sequence). Deletions cut 8 bases from V and 2 bases from J, with 9 bases between. For the CDR3, the DNA is TGTGCCACCGAAGACAGAAACACCGGGGAGCTGTTTTTT. Protein: CATEDRNTGELFF.

At least ten counts were recorded for this clonotype. The chain has TRBV20-1 and TRBJ2-3; 12 bases are a match to TRBD2. The CDR3 runs to 16 residues. The trim removed 8 bases at V and 4 bases at J, leaving 13 bases unmatched. In germline, CDR1 is DFQATT, CDR2 SNEGSKA (reference sequence). In DNA, the CDR3 is TGCAGTTCCAGCGGACTAGCGGGGCCTCGGTCAGATACGCAGTATTTT. It codes for CSSSGLAGPRSDTQYF.

Points on this clonotype: A read error may be the cause here, since a much bigger clone is one base away. J is TRBJ2-7 and V is TRBV6-5; D ambiguous. This CDR3 is built from 14 residues. The V gene's germline CDR1 is MNHEY and CDR2 SVGAGI. CDR3: CASGYSDRPYEQYF. CDR3 DNA sequence: TGTGCCAGCGGTTACTCAGACCGGCCCTACGAGCAGTACTTC.

This clonotype was observed a handful of times. The V gene is TRBV7-8, the J gene TRBJ1-2, with D possibly matching TRBD1 (6 bases). Trimming took 5 bases from V and 5 from J, leaving 18 bases between them. Germline V gives CDR1 SGHVS, CDR2 FQNEAQ. The CDR3 extends over 15 amino acids. CDR3 protein: CASSPGQTSKYGYTF. CDR3 sequence (DNA): TGTGCCAGCAGCCCCGGACAGACCTCGAAGTATGGCTACACCTTC.

The rearrangement uses TRBV20-1 and TRBJ2-1; weak D call: TRBD2 (6 bases). This CDR3 comprises 16 residues. Germline V lookup: CDR1 DFQATT, CDR2 SNEGSKA (reference sequence). Between the trimmed V and J ends, which lost 1 base and 8 bases, there was a span of 21 bases. For the CDR3, the DNA is TGCAGTGCTAGAGGAGGTGCGACTAGGGTCGACGATGAGCAGTTCTTC. It encodes CSARGGATRVDDEQFF.

Many counts were recorded for this clonotype. This chain links TRBV20-1 with TRBJ1-3; no clear D. The V end lost 4 bases, the J end lost 0 bases, and 13 bases lay between the germline ends. The CDR3 contains 15 residues. Germline V gene lookup returns CDR1 DFQATT and CDR2 SNEGSKA (reference sequence). The CDR3 region is CSAMAGSRSGNTIYF. In DNA, the CDR3 is TGCAGTGCTATGGCCGGCAGTCGCTCTGGAAACACCATATATTTT.

Many counts were recorded for this clonotype. One junction end disagrees with the germline gene, perhaps due to a read error. The V gene is TRBV7-9, the J gene TRBJ1-3, with D unclear. The CDR3 length is 11 residues. Germline CDR1 is SEHNR and CDR2 is FQNEAQ (reference sequence). In DNA, the CDR3 is TGTGCCAGCAGTTTAGGAAACACCATATATTTT. Residues: CASSLGNTIYF.

In the case of this clonotype: A much bigger clone sits one base away, suggesting this may be a read error. This chain's CDR3 is CASSLDRGSDEQCF. Written as DNA, the CDR3 is TGTGCCAGCAGTTTAGACAGGGGTAGCGACGAGCAGTGCTTC. V usage is TRBV6-5 and J usage is TRBJ2-7; 8 bases match TRBD1. The CDR3 is made up of 14 amino acids. Germline CDR1 is MNHEY and CDR2 is SVGAGI.

This clonotype was seen a handful of times. The J gene is TRBJ2-5, the V gene TRBV28; D gene uncertain. The CDR3 is made up of 15 amino acids. Germline assignment: CDR1 MDHEN and CDR2 SYDVKM. V was clipped by 2 bases and J by 2 bases, with 12 bases between them. CDR3 loop: CASSLPPRRQETQYF. The CDR3 DNA reads TGTGCCAGCAGTTTACCCCCCCGGCGGCAAGAGACCCAGTACTTC.

Only a few counts were recorded for this clonotype. The chain carries TRBV29-1 and TRBJ1-1; no reliable D call. Trimming cost V 7 bases and J 1 base, with 10 bases left between them. Germline CDR1 is SQVTM and CDR2 is ANQGSEA. CDR3 length equals 12 residues. CDR3 in DNA: TGCAGCGGGTGGACGGGGAACACTGAAGCTTTCTTT. It encodes CSGWTGNTEAFF.

This clonotype was observed many times. The chain combines TRBV28 with TRBJ1-5; D gene uncertain. The CDR3 length is 13 residues. V lost 10 bases and J lost 2, with 12 bases in between. CDR1 is MDHEN and CDR2 is SYDVKM in the germline V gene. CDR3 in DNA: TGTGCCAACAAGGGTGTGGGCAATCAGCCCCAGCATTTT. Translation: CANKGVGNQPQHF.

In this sample, this clonotype turned up many times. The rearrangement links TRBV27 to TRBJ2-7; TRBD1 is a possible D gene (6 bases). Trimming stripped 6 bases from V and 5 bases from J, with 14 bases between. Germline V gives CDR1 MNHEY, CDR2 SMNVEV (reference sequence). This CDR3 contains 13 residues. The CDR3 spells CASSRGTLDEQYF. CDR3 coding DNA: TGTGCCAGCAGCAGGGGAACCCTGGACGAGCAGTACTTC.

The gene calls are TRBV19 and TRBJ2-1, with 10 bases fitting TRBD1. Looked up from germline, CDR1 is LNHDA and CDR2 is SQIVND (reference sequence). The CDR3 sequence is 13 residues long. Losses at the gene ends were 8 bases for V and 6 bases for J; bases not matched to a gene: 4. As DNA, the CDR3 is TGTGCCAGTTTGGGACAGGGGATCAATGAGCAGTTCTTC. Translating it yields CASLGQGINEQFF. Using reference TRBV19 and TRBJ2-1 for the parts outside the CDR3, the full variable domain is DGGITQSPKYLFRKEGQNVTLSCEQNLNHDAMYWYRQDPGQGLRLIYYSQIVNDFQKGDIAEGYSVSREKKESFPLTVTSAQKNPTAFYLCASLGQGINEQFFGPGTRLTVL.

This clonotype has a count of ten or more. V usage is TRBV6-5 and J usage is TRBJ1-1; D gene uncertain. The CDR3 has 12 residues. V dropped 4 bases and J dropped 10 bases, with 13 bases sitting between them. Germline values: CDR1 MNHEY, CDR2 SVGAGI. CDR3 in DNA: TGTGCCAGCAGTTCCCCCTCAGAAAGAGCTTTCTTT. It translates to CASSSPSERAFF.

This chain connects TRBV12-3 or TRBV12-4 to TRBJ2-7; D possibly corresponds to TRBD1 (6 bases). The CDR3 is 16 residues long. Trimming left V 0 bases short and J 0 bases short, with 12 bases between. The CDR3, as DNA: TGTGCCAGCAGTTTAGCGGACAGACCCAGCTCCTACGAGCAGTACTTC. It encodes CASSLADRPSSYEQYF.

This clonotype was counted ten times or more. The chain employs TRBV4-1 and TRBJ2-3; D uncertain. Trimming shortened V by 5 bases and J by 4 bases, and 13 bases separated the two germline ends. The CDR3 has 14 amino acids. Germline-derived CDR1 and CDR2 are MGHRA and YSYEKL. The CDR3 protein is CASSYTGSPDTQYF. DNA of the CDR3: TGCGCCAGCAGCTATACCGGGTCCCCAGATACGCAGTATTTT.

This clonotype was found many times. The gene calls are TRBV29-1 and TRBJ1-1, with D uncertain. Trimming removed 3 bases from V and 0 bases from J, with 14 bases in between. Germline CDR1 is SQVTM and CDR2 is ANQGSEA. The CDR3 spans 15 residues. CDR3 loop: CSVEGSPGMNTEAFF. CDR3 coding DNA: TGCAGCGTTGAGGGGAGTCCAGGCATGAACACTGAAGCTTTCTTT.

This rearrangement joins TRBV6-6 to TRBJ1-5; 11 bases line up with TRBD1. The germline gives CDR1 MNHNY, CDR2 SVGAGI (reference sequence). Unmatched junction bases numbered 5, after V lost 5 bases and J lost 2 bases. This CDR3 is built from 16 residues. The CDR3: CASSHGQGARNQPQHF. The CDR3 nucleotides read TGTGCCAGCAGTCATGGACAGGGGGCGCGCAATCAGCCCCAGCATTTT.